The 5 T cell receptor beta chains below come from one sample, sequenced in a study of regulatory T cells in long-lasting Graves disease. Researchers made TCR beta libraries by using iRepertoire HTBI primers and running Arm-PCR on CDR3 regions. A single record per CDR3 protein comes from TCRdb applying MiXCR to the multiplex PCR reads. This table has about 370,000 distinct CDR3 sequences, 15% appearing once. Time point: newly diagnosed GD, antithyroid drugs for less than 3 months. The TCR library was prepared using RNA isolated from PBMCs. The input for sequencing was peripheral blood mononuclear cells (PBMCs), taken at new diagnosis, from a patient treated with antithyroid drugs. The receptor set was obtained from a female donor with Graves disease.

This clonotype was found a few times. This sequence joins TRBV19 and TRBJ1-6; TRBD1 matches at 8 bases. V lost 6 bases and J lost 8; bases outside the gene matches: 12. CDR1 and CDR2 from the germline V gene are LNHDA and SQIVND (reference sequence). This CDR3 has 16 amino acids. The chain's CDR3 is CASSTIPGGADSPLHF. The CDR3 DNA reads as TGTGCCAGTAGCACGATACCAGGGGGCGCGGATTCACCCCTCCACTTT.

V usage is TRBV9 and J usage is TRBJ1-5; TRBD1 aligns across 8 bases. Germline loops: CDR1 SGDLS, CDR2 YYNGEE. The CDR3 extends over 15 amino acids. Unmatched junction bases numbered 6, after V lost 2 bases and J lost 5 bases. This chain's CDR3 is CASSVGQGRHQPQHF. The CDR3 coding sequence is TGTGCCAGCAGCGTCGGACAGGGCCGTCATCAGCCCCAGCATTTT.

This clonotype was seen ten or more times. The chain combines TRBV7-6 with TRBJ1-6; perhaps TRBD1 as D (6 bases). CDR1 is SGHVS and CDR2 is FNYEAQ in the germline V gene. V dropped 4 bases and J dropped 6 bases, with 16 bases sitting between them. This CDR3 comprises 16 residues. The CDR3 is CASSWTRGPPNSPLHF. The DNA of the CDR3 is TGTGCCAGCAGCTGGACCAGGGGTCCCCCTAATTCACCCCTCCACTTT. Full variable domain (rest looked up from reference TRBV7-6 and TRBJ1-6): GAGVSQSPRYKVTKRGQDVALRCDPISGHVSLYWYRQALGQGPEFLTYFNYEAQQDKSGLPNDRFSAERPEGSISTLTIQRTEQRDSAMYRCASSWTRGPPNSPLHFGNGTRLTVT.

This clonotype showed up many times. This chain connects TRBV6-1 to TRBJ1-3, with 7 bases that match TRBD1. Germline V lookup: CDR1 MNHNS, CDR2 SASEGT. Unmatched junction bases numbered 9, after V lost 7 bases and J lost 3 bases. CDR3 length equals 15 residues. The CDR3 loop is CASNQATGVGNTIYF. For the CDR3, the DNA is TGTGCCAGCAACCAAGCCACAGGGGTTGGAAACACCATATATTTT.

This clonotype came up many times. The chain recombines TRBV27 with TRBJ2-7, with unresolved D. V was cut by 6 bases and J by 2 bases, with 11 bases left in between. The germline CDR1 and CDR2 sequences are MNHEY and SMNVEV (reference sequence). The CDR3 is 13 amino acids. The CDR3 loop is CASSLKDTYEQYF. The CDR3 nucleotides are TGTGCCAGCAGCCTGAAAGATACCTACGAGCAGTACTTC.